This record concerns one T cell receptor beta chain sequence. This sample was included in a study of cytotoxic CD8 clonotypes in ibrutinib-treated CLL. Method: immunoSEQ multiplex PCR; TCRdb's copy keeps in-frame clones and lacks some. Found here are about 140,000 clones, 70% to 90% of them singletons; the top ten hold roughly 7.2%. The clonotype comes from a human donor with chronic lymphocytic leukemia. Source: PBMCs, taken after 36 months of ibrutinib treatment.

The CDR3 here is CASSLAPRAGGTQETQYF. CDR3 nucleotide sequence: TGCGCCAGCAGCTTGGCCCCACGGGCGGGAGGTACCCAAGAGACCCAGTACTTC. V and J are TRBV5-1 and TRBJ2-5; 8 bases agree with TRBD2. Germline CDR1 reads SGHRS; CDR2 reads YFSETQ. Losses at the gene ends were 0 bases for V and 1 base for J; bases not matched to a gene: 11. The CDR3 extends over 18 amino acids.